Presented here are 16 T cell receptor beta chains from one specimen sequenced in a study of T cell repertoires in cytomegalovirus infection. TCRdb re-derived calls from the reads in MiXCR, one entry per CDR3 protein. Of 550,000 to 700,000 distinct CDR3 sequences listed, around 40% are singletons. Their antigens are not known. The sequencing here drew on cultured PBMCs, taken from culture after CMV antigen stimulation. The receptors shown here come from a human donor in good health (CMV status not recorded). Some clones in this sample may be carry-over from other donors' samples.

This clonotype came up a few times. This rearrangement joins TRBV19 to TRBJ2-5; D perhaps matches TRBD2 (6 bases). CDR1 and CDR2 (germline): LNHDA, SQIVND (reference sequence). Trimming took off 5 bases at V and 4 bases at J, with 11 bases between the two ends. This CDR3 contains 13 residues. The CDR3 protein is CASSGTDGETQYF. The CDR3 DNA is TGTGCCAGTAGTGGGACTGACGGAGAGACCCAGTACTTC. Variable domain in full (rest from reference TRBV19 and TRBJ2-5): DGGITQSPKYLFRKEGQNVTLSCEQNLNHDAMYWYRQDPGQGLRLIYYSQIVNDFQKGDIAEGYSVSREKKESFPLTVTSAQKNPTAFYLCASSGTDGETQYFGPGTRLLVL.

This chain connects TRBV7-2 to TRBJ2-3; D is unclear. CDR3 size: 13 residues. Looked up from germline, CDR1 is SGHTA and CDR2 is FQGNSA. V shed 5 bases and J shed 2 bases, with 8 bases lying between them. DNA of the CDR3: TGTGCCAGCAGCGCACGGACCACAGATACGCAGTATTTT. Its protein is CASSARTTDTQYF.

This chain connects TRBV9 to TRBJ1-6; D remains unclear. The V gene lost 2 bases and the J gene lost 8 bases, with 8 bases spanning the gap. Germline lookup yields CDR1 SGDLS and CDR2 YYNGEE. The CDR3 runs to 13 residues. CDR3 protein: CASSVNWYSPLHF. The DNA for the CDR3 is TGTGCCAGCAGCGTTAACTGGTATTCACCCCTCCACTTT.

This clonotype came up many times. CDR3 sequence (DNA): TGTGCCAGCAGCCATCAGGGTTCAGATACGCAGTATTTT. This sequence encodes CASSHQGSDTQYF. The V and J genes are TRBV7-2 and TRBJ2-3; D might be TRBD1 (5 bases). CDR3 length: 13 residues. Germline assignment: CDR1 SGHTA and CDR2 FQGNSA. Trimming removed 5 bases from V and 4 bases from J, with 10 bases in between. Together with reference TRBV7-2 and TRBJ2-3, the CDR3 gives the full variable domain: GAGVSQSPSNKVTEKGKDVELRCDPISGHTALYWYRQSLGQGLEFLIYFQGNSAPDKSGLPSDRFSAERTGGSVSTLTIQRTQQEDSAVYLCASSHQGSDTQYFGPGTRLTVL.

The V call is TRBV19, the J call TRBJ2-7, with a weak D call TRBD2 (6 bases). The CDR3 consists of 15 residues. Germline CDR1 reads LNHDA; CDR2 reads SQIVND (reference sequence). Trimming left V 1 base short and J 3 bases short, with 13 bases between. The CDR3 DNA follows: TGTGCCAGTAGTATAGTCCCCGGGAGTAACTACGAGCAGTACTTC. Protein: CASSIVPGSNYEQYF.

The rearrangement joins TRBV5-1 to TRBJ2-7; D may be TRBD1 (6 bases). The germline V gene encodes CDR1 SGHRS and CDR2 YFSETQ. V lost 3 bases, J lost 2 bases, and 18 bases lay in between. The CDR3 contains 16 residues. In DNA form, the CDR3 reads TGCGCCAGCAGCTCCTTGAAGGACAGCCGGCCCTACGAGCAGTACTTC. It specifies CASSSLKDSRPYEQYF.

This clonotype was seen only a few times. This chain joins TRBV6-1 and TRBJ2-5; D may correspond to TRBD1 or TRBD2 (5 bases each). Germline values: CDR1 MNHNS, CDR2 SASEGT. The CDR3 sequence is 16 residues long. V shed 7 bases and J shed 5 bases, with 23 bases lying between them. The CDR3: CASTLIWGPGQETQYF. The CDR3 region has the DNA TGTGCCAGCACTTTAATTTGGGGACCAGGGCAGGAGACCCAGTACTTC.

The J gene is TRBJ1-1, the V gene TRBV7-2; D not resolved. This CDR3 is 14 amino acids long. The V end lost 0 bases, the J end lost 4 bases, and 9 bases lay between the germline ends. Germline assignment: CDR1 SGHTA and CDR2 FQGNSA. CDR3 sequence: CASSLAALGTEAFF. CDR3 nucleotides: TGTGCCAGCAGCTTAGCAGCCTTGGGCACTGAAGCTTTCTTT.

The chain joins TRBV20-1 to TRBJ2-3; D may be TRBD1 (6 bases). The germline V gene has CDR1 DFQATT and CDR2 SNEGSKA (reference sequence). The CDR3 is made up of 15 amino acids. V lost 0 bases to trimming and J lost 3 bases, with 13 bases between them. The CDR3 loop reads CSARDRRQGTDTQYF. The CDR3, as DNA: TGCAGTGCTAGAGATCGTAGGCAGGGGACAGATACGCAGTATTTT.

This chain links TRBV27 with TRBJ1-6; D is perhaps TRBD1 (6 bases). Trimming cost V 7 bases and J 4 bases, with 8 bases left between them. This CDR3 has 13 amino acids. Germline assignment: CDR1 MNHEY and CDR2 SMNVEV (reference sequence). This chain's CDR3 is CASMQGYNSPLHF. The CDR3 coding sequence is TGTGCCAGCATGCAGGGGTATAATTCACCCCTCCACTTT.

The chain uses TRBV5-6 and TRBJ2-3; possibly TRBD2 for D (5 bases). This CDR3 spans 14 amino acids. Germline V gene data show CDR1 as SGHDT and CDR2 as YYEEEE. V lost 4 bases, J lost 4 bases, and 13 bases lay in between. CDR3 sequence (DNA): TGTGCCAGCAGCCGTCTCGGGGAGCCAGATACGCAGTATTTT. The encoded protein is CASSRLGEPDTQYF.

This clonotype has only a few counts. The rearrangement joins TRBV12-3 or TRBV12-4 to TRBJ1-3; D unresolved. Trimming shortened V by 5 bases and J by 0 bases, and 11 bases separated the two germline ends. The CDR3 sequence is 15 residues long. CDR3 region: CASSGRILSGNTIYF. In nucleotides, the CDR3 is TGTGCCAGCAGTGGGAGAATACTCTCTGGAAACACCATATATTTT.

The CDR3 nucleotides read TGTGCCAGCAGCTTAGCCCGGACGAACACTGAAGCTTTCTTT. Translation gives CASSLARTNTEAFF. The chain has TRBV7-2 and TRBJ1-1; D call uncertain. The germline V gene encodes CDR1 SGHTA and CDR2 FQGNSA. V lost 0 bases and J 1 base, leaving 6 bases between the germline ends. The CDR3 spans 14 residues.

The chain is built from TRBV6-2 or TRBV6-3 and TRBJ2-7; TRBD1 matches 8 bases. Germline CDR1 and CDR2: MNHEY and SVGEGT. This CDR3 region has 14 residues. Unmatched junction bases numbered 11, after V lost 9 bases and J lost 4 bases. The CDR3 reads CASRTGDRRYEQYF. In nucleotides, the CDR3 is TGTGCCAGTCGCACCGGGGACAGGAGGTACGAGCAGTACTTC.

The chain recombines TRBV20-1 with TRBJ2-3; D gene unclear. This CDR3 comprises 13 residues. Between the trimmed V and J ends, which lost 1 base and 3 bases, there was a span of 8 bases. Germline-derived CDR1 and CDR2 are DFQATT and SNEGSKA (reference sequence). CDR3 sequence reads: CSARGSETDTQYF. CDR3 sequence (DNA): TGCAGTGCTAGAGGGAGTGAGACAGATACGCAGTATTTT.

Many counts were recorded for this clonotype. The chain joins TRBV7-2 to TRBJ2-5; D may be TRBD2 (5 bases). Trimming cost V 2 bases and J 2 bases, with 21 bases left between them. Germline V gene sequence: CDR1 SGHTA, CDR2 FQGNSA. The CDR3 is 18 residues long. CDR3 coding DNA: TGTGCCAGCAGCTTAAGGCCCCTGGGGAGCGAGAAACAAGAGACCCAGTACTTC. It is translated as CASSLRPLGSEKQETQYF.